This TCR beta chain was recovered during a study of blood T cells in healthy people across ages. The overall study: Through template switching, about one barcoded beta molecule was captured per two T cells, as measured in model experiments.

Broader study findings: The percentage of naive T cells correlated strongly with TCR beta diversity. Unsorted PBMCs ruled out conclusive naive versus antigen-experienced comparison.

The germline CDR1 and CDR2 sequences are DFQATT and SNEGSKA (reference sequence). Deletions cut 2 bases from V and 2 bases from J, with 6 bases between. CDR3 length: 12 residues. A second PCR, run for about 7 to 11 cycles, used a sample-barcoded 5' primer plus a J-beta primer mix. From the 5' RACE reads, TCRdb called clonotypes with MiXCR, one entry per CDR3 protein. The sample has about 680,000 distinct CDR3 sequences, around 49% seen once. About this clonotype: Antigen specificity is unknown.

The rearrangement links TRBV20-1 to TRBJ1-2; a weak D match, TRBD1 (5 bases). The origin of this receptor is a woman aged 55 to 70 in good health. Sequenced sample: blood. In DNA, the CDR3 is TGCAGTGCTAGAAACAGGAACTATGGCTACACCTTC. Translated, it gives CSARNRNYGYTF.